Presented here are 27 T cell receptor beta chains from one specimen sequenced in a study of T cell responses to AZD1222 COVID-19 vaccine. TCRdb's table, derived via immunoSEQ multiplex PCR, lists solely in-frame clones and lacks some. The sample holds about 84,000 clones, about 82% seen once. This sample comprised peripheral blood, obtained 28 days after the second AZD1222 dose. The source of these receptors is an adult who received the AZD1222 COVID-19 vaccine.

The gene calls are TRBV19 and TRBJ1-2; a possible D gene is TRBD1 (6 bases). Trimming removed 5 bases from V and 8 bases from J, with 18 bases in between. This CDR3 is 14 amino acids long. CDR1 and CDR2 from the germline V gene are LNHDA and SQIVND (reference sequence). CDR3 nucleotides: TGTGCCAGTAGTCCAGGGGAAGCGCGTTTGGGCTACACCTTC. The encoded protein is CASSPGEARLGYTF.

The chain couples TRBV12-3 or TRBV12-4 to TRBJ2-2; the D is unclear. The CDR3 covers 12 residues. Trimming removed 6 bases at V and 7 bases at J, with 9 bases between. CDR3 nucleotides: TGTGCCAGCAGGCCGAAGTTCGGGGAGCTGTTTTTT. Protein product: CASRPKFGELFF.

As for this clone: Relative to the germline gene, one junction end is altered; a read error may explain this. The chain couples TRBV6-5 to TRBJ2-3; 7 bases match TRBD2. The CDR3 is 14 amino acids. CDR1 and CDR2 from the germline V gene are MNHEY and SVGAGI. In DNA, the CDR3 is TGTGCCGGCAGGGACGCGGGGGAGGCAGATACGCAGTATTTT. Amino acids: CAGRDAGEADTQYF.

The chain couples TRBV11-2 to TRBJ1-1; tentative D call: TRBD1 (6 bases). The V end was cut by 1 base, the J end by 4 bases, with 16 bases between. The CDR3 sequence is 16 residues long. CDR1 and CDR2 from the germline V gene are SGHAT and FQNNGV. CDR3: CASSLVGHRVGTEAFF. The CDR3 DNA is TGTGCCAGCAGCTTAGTGGGACACAGGGTGGGCACTGAAGCTTTCTTT.

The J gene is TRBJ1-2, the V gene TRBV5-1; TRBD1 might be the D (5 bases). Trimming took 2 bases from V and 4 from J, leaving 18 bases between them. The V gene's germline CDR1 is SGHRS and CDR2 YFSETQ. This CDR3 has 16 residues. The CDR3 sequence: CASSFGQLGLGYGYTF. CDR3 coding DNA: TGCGCCAGCAGCTTCGGACAACTCGGGCTGGGCTATGGCTACACCTTC.

The CDR3 sequence is CASSAAKGSYEQYF. CDR3 bases: TGCGCCAGCAGCGCAGCTAAGGGCTCCTACGAGCAGTACTTC. The chain carries TRBV5-1 and TRBJ2-7; the D is unclear. The CDR3 runs 14 residues. Germline V gene lookup returns CDR1 SGHRS and CDR2 YFSETQ. V was trimmed by 4 bases and J by 0 bases, leaving 11 bases between them. Drawing the rest from reference TRBV5-1 and TRBJ2-7, the complete variable domain is KAGVTQTPRYLIKTRGQQVTLSCSPISGHRSVSWYQQTPGQGLQFLFEYFSETQRNKGNFPGRFSGRQFSNSRSEMNVSTLELGDSALYLCASSAAKGSYEQYFGPGTRLTVT.

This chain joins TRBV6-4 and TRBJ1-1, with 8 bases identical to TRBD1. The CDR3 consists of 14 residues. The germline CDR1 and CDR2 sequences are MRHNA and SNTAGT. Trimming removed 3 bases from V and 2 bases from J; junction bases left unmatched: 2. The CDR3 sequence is CASSEQGGNTEAFF. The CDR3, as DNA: TGTGCCAGCAGTGAACAGGGGGGTAACACTGAAGCTTTCTTT.

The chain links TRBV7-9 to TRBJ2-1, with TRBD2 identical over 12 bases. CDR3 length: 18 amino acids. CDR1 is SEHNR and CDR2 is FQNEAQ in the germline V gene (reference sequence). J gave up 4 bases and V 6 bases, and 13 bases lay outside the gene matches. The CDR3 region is CASSPGEGLAGGYNEQFF. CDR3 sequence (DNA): TGTGCCAGCAGTCCCGGGGAGGGCCTAGCGGGGGGGTACAATGAGCAGTTCTTC.

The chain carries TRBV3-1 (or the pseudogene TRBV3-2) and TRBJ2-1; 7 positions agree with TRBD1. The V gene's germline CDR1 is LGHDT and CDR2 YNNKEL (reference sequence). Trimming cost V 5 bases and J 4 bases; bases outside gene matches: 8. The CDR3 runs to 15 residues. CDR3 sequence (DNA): TGTGCCAGCAGCGTACCCGGGACAGTATACAATGAGCAGTTCTTC. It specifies CASSVPGTVYNEQFF.

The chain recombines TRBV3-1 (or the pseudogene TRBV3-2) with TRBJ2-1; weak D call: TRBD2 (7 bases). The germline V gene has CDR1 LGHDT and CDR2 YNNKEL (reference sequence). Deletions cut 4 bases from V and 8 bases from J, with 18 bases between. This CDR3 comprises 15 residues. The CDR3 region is CASSLLAGAPYEQFF. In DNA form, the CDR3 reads TGTGCCAGCAGCCTACTGGCGGGGGCCCCCTATGAGCAGTTCTTC.

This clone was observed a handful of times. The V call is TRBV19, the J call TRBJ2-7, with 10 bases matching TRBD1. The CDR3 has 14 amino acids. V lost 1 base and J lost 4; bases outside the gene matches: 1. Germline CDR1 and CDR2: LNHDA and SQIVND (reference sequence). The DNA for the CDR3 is TGTGCCAGTAGTATAGGGACAGGGGGTTACGAGCAGTACTTC. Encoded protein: CASSIGTGGYEQYF.

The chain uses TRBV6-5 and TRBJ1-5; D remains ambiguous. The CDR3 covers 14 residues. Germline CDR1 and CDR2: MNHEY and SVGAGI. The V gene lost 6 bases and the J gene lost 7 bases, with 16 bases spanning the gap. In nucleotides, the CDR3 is TGTGCCAGCAGGGCGGACCCCGTGGGGCAGCCCCAGCATTTT. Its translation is CASRADPVGQPQHF.

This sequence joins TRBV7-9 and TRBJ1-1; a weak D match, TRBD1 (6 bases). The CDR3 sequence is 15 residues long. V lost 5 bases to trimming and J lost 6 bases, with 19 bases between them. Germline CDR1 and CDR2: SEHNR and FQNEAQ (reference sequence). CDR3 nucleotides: TGTGCCAGCAGCCGCCCTGGGGGCTTGGGCTCTGAAGCTTTCTTT. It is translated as CASSRPGGLGSEAFF.

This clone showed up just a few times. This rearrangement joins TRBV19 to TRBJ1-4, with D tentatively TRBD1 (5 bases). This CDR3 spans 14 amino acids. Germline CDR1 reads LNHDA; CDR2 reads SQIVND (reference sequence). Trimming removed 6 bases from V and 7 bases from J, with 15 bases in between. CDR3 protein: CASSRETASEKLFF. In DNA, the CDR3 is TGTGCCAGTAGCCGTGAGACAGCCTCTGAAAAACTGTTTTTT. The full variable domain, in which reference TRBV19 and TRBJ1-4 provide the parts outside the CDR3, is DGGITQSPKYLFRKEGQNVTLSCEQNLNHDAMYWYRQDPGQGLRLIYYSQIVNDFQKGDIAEGYSVSREKKESFPLTVTSAQKNPTAFYLCASSRETASEKLFFGSGTQLSVL.

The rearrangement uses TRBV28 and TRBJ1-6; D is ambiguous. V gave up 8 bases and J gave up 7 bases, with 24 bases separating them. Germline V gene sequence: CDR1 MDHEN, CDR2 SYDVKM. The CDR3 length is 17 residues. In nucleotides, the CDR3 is TGTGCCAGCGGAGATCAGGACGGAGCTCTGGGGAATTCACCCCTCCACTTT. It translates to CASGDQDGALGNSPLHF.

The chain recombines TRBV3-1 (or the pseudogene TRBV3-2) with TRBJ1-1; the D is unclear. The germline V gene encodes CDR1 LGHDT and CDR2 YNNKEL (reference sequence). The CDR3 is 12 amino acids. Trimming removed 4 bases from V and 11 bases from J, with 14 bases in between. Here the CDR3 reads CASSLAGMGAFF. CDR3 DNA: TGTGCCAGCAGCCTAGCCGGGATGGGGGCTTTCTTT.

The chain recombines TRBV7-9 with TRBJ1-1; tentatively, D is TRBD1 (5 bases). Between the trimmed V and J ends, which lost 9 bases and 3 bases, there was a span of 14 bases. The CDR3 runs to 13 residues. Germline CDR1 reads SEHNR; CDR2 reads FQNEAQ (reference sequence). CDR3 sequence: CASRVGGYTEAFF. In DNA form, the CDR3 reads TGTGCCAGTCGAGTCGGGGGATACACTGAAGCTTTCTTT.

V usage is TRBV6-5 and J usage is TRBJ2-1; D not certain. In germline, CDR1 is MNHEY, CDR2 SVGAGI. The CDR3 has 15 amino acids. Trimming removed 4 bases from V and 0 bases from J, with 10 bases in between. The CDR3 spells CASSSDVLSYNEQFF. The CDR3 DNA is TGTGCCAGCAGTTCTGATGTCCTCTCCTACAATGAGCAGTTCTTC.

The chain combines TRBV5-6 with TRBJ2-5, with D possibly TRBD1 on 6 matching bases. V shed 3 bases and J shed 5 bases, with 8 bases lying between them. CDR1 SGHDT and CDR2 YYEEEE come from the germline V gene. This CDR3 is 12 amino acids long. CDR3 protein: CASSYRAETQYF. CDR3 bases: TGTGCCAGCAGCTACAGGGCGGAGACCCAGTACTTC.

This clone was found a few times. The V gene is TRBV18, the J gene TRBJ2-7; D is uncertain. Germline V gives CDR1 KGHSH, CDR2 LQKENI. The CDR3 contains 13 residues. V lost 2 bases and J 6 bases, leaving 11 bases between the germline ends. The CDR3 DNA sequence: TGTGCCAGCTCACCAGGGGTAGGCTCCGAGCAGTACTTC. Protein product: CASSPGVGSEQYF.

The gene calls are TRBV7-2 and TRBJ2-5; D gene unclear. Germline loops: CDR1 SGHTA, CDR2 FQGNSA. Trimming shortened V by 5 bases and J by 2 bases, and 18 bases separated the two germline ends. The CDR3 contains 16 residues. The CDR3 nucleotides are TGTGCCAGCAGCCTACACGCCCTCCCGGGTCAAGAGACCCAGTACTTC. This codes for CASSLHALPGQETQYF. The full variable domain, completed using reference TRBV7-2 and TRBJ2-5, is GAGVSQSPSNKVTEKGKDVELRCDPISGHTALYWYRQSLGQGLEFLIYFQGNSAPDKSGLPSDRFSAERTGGSVSTLTIQRTQQEDSAVYLCASSLHALPGQETQYFGPGTRLLVL.

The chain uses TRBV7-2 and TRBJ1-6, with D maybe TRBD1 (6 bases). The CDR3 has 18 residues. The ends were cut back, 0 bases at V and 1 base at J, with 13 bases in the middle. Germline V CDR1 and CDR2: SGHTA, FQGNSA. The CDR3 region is CASSLAFRGPSYNSPLHF. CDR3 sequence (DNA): TGTGCCAGCAGCTTAGCGTTCCGGGGGCCATCCTATAATTCACCCCTCCACTTT.

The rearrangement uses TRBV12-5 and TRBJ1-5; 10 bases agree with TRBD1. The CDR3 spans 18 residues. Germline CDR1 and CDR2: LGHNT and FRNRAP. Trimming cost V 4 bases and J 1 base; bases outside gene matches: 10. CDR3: CASGWWDRGWSSNQPQHF. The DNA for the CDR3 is TGTGCTAGTGGTTGGTGGGACAGGGGATGGTCCAGCAATCAGCCCCAGCATTTT.

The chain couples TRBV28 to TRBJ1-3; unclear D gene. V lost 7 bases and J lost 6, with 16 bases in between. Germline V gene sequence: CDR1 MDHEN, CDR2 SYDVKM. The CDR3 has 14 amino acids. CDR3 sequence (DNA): TGTGCCAGCACCGTATCGTACCCCTTAAACACCATATATTTT. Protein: CASTVSYPLNTIYF.

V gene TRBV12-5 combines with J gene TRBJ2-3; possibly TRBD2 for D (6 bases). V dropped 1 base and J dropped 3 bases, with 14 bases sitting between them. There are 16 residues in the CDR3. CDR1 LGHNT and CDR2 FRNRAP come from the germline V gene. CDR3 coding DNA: TGTGCTAGTGGTTTGGCACTGAGCAGCGGGACAGATACGCAGTATTTT. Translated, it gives CASGLALSSGTDTQYF.

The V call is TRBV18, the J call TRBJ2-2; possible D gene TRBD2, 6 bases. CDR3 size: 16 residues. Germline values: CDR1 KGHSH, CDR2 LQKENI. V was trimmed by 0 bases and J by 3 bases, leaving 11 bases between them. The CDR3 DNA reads TGTGCCAGCTCACCACCGAATCCGGGGGACACCGGGGAGCTGTTTTTT. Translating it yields CASSPPNPGDTGELFF.

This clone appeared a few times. The CDR3 spells CASGLVQGANIQYF. The CDR3 DNA reads as TGTGCTAGTGGTTTGGTACAGGGGGCGAACATTCAGTACTTC. This chain uses TRBV12-5 with TRBJ2-4, with 9 nucleotides matching TRBD1. This CDR3 has 14 residues. V shed 0 bases, J shed 7 bases, and the junction held 1 base outside the gene matches. The germline CDR1 and CDR2 sequences are LGHNT and FRNRAP.